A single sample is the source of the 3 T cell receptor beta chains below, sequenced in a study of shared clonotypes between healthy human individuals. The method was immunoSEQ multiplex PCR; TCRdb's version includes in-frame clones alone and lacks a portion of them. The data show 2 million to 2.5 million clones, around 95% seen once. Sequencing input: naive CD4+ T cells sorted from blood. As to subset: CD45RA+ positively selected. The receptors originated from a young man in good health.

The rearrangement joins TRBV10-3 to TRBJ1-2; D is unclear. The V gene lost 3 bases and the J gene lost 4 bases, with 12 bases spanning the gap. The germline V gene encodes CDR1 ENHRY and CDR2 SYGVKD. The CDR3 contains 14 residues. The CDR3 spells CAISDEAGIYGYTF. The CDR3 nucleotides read TGTGCCATCAGTGACGAGGCAGGAATCTATGGCTACACCTTC.

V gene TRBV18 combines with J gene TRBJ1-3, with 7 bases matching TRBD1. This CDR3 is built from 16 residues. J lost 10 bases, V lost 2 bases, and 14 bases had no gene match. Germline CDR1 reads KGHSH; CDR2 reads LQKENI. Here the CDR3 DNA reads TGTGCCAGCTCACCAGGGACAGTGCCCTCTGGAGGGACCATATATTTT. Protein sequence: CASSPGTVPSGGTIYF.

The CDR3 loop reads CASSYSRPGLAKNIQYF. The CDR3 nucleotides are TGTGCCAGCAGTTACTCGAGGCCGGGGTTAGCCAAAAACATTCAGTACTTC. The chain employs TRBV6-7 and TRBJ2-4; D perhaps matches TRBD2 (5 bases). TRBV6-7 falls under the ORF class, with uncertain function. Trimming pared 0 bases from V and 0 bases from J, leaving 12 bases between. CDR3 length: 17 residues.